The 32 T cell receptor beta chains presented below share a single source sample, sequenced in a study of cytomegalovirus exposure and HLA in healthy donors. Assay used: immunoSEQ multiplex PCR; TCRdb lists only in-frame clones, some missing. The table lists about 160,000 clones, approximately 86% of them singletons. Input material: PBMCs. Every receptor here comes from a woman between 18 and 30 years old in good health and CMV-seronegative.

The genes are TRBV5-1 and TRBJ2-5, with TRBD1 matching 12 bases. The CDR3 extends over 16 amino acids. Germline V gene data show CDR1 as SGHRS and CDR2 as YFSETQ. Trimming removed 0 bases from V and 3 bases from J; junction bases left unmatched: 3. In DNA, the CDR3 is TGCGCCAGCAGCTTGGCTGGGACAGGGGGCGAAGAGACCCAGTACTTC. It translates to CASSLAGTGGEETQYF.

The gene calls are TRBV7-2 and TRBJ2-2; TRBD2 aligns across 10 bases. J was trimmed by 5 bases and V by 4 bases; bases with no gene match: 7. This CDR3 spans 16 amino acids. Germline CDR1 is SGHTA and CDR2 is FQGNSA. The CDR3 DNA is TGTGCCAGCAGCTATTATAGCGGGAGGAGGACCGGGGAGCTGTTTTTT. It codes for CASSYYSGRRTGELFF.

V usage is TRBV5-6 and J usage is TRBJ1-2, with D unclear. Deletions cut 1 base from V and 6 bases from J, with 7 bases between. Germline values: CDR1 SGHDT, CDR2 YYEEEE. The CDR3 runs 12 residues. The chain's CDR3 is CASSLFPDGYTF. CDR3 sequence (DNA): TGTGCCAGCAGCTTGTTTCCCGATGGCTACACCTTC.

The V and J genes are TRBV2 and TRBJ1-2; TRBD1 agrees at 9 bases. The CDR3 is 14 amino acids. The V gene end was trimmed by 7 bases and the J gene end by 4 bases; junction bases not matched to a gene: 7. In germline, CDR1 is SNHLY, CDR2 FYNNEI. In nucleotides, the CDR3 is TGTGCCAGCACCCTCCTGGGACAGGGCTATGGCTACACCTTC. It yields the protein CASTLLGQGYGYTF.

This clone was counted a single time. This rearrangement joins TRBV28 to TRBJ2-3; 11 positions match TRBD2. Germline CDR1 MDHEN, CDR2 SYDVKM. This CDR3 is 14 amino acids long. Trimming cost V 6 bases and J 8 bases; bases outside gene matches: 7. As DNA, the CDR3 is TGTGCCAGCAGGACTAGCGGGACATTAGGTACGCAGTATTTT. Protein product: CASRTSGTLGTQYF.

V usage is TRBV6-1 and J usage is TRBJ2-3; TRBD2 might be the D (6 bases). Looked up from germline, CDR1 is MNHNS and CDR2 is SASEGT. V lost 3 bases and J 4 bases, leaving 20 bases between the germline ends. The CDR3 is made up of 17 amino acids. The CDR3 protein is CASSEQAGSGSPDTQYF. The CDR3 bases are TGTGCCAGCAGTGAGCAGGCCGGGAGCGGGTCCCCAGATACGCAGTATTTT.

The V and J genes are TRBV19 and TRBJ2-1; 7 bases agree with TRBD2. Trimming cost V 11 bases and J 4 bases; bases outside gene matches: 8. The CDR3 is 13 amino acids. Germline V lookup: CDR1 LNHDA, CDR2 SQIVND (reference sequence). This CDR3 reads CACRDYIYNEQFF. The CDR3 coding sequence is TGTGCCTGCCGGGACTACATATACAATGAGCAGTTCTTC.

This chain links TRBV5-4 with TRBJ2-1, with 12 bases lining up with TRBD2. This CDR3 has 13 residues. Germline V gene data show CDR1 as SGHNT and CDR2 as YYREEE (reference sequence). V gave up 4 bases and J gave up 15 bases; unmatched junction bases: 8. The CDR3 DNA is TGTGCCAGCAGCAGAGACCTAGCGGGAGGGTGGTTCTTC. Amino acids: CASSRDLAGGWFF.

CDR3 residues: CASSPGTGNQKLFF. CDR3 sequence (DNA): TGTGCCAGCTCCCCGGGGACAGGGAATCAAAAACTGTTTTTT. The chain joins TRBV18 to TRBJ1-4; 9 bases fit TRBD1. The germline CDR1 and CDR2 sequences are KGHSH and LQKENI. This CDR3 is built from 14 residues. V was clipped by 6 bases and J by 9 bases; unmatched bases: 8.

The gene calls are TRBV18 and TRBJ1-2, with 7 bases identical to TRBD1. Germline V gene sequence: CDR1 KGHSH, CDR2 LQKENI. V lost 3 bases, J lost 0 bases, and 13 bases stayed unmatched. This CDR3 spans 18 amino acids. CDR3 nucleotides: TGTGCCAGCTCACCTTTCGAAGACAGGGCAAAGGCTAACTATGGCTACACCTTC. Translating gives CASSPFEDRAKANYGYTF. The full variable domain, rest sourced from reference TRBV18 and TRBJ1-2, is NAGVMQNPRHLVRRRGQEARLRCSPMKGHSHVYWYRQLPEEGLKFMVYLQKENIIDESGMPKERFSAEFPKEGPSILRIQQVVRGDSAAYFCASSPFEDRAKANYGYTFGSGTRLTVV.

This CDR3 reads CASSPPTGGNTEAFF. The CDR3 DNA reads as TGTGCCAGCTCACCACCGACGGGGGGCAACACTGAAGCTTTCTTT. The genes are TRBV18 and TRBJ1-1; weak D call: TRBD1 (6 bases). CDR1 and CDR2 (germline): KGHSH, LQKENI. Trimming pared 0 bases from V and 2 bases from J, leaving 10 bases between. This CDR3 spans 15 amino acids. The full variable domain, in which reference TRBV18 and TRBJ1-1 provide the parts outside the CDR3, is NAGVMQNPRHLVRRRGQEARLRCSPMKGHSHVYWYRQLPEEGLKFMVYLQKENIIDESGMPKERFSAEFPKEGPSILRIQQVVRGDSAAYFCASSPPTGGNTEAFFGQGTRLTVV.

In regard to this clone: Other DNA sequences in the sample encode the same CDR3. The chain uses TRBV19 and TRBJ1-1, with 9 bases matching TRBD1. V was clipped by 5 bases and J by 3 bases; unmatched bases: 1. CDR3 length: 13 residues. CDR1 is LNHDA and CDR2 is SQIVND in the germline V gene (reference sequence). CDR3 in DNA: TGTGCCAGTAGTCGGACAGGGGACACTGAAGCTTTCTTT. Protein: CASSRTGDTEAFF.

The V call is TRBV19, the J call TRBJ2-5; 10 bases agree with TRBD2. There are 16 residues in the CDR3. Germline CDR1 is LNHDA and CDR2 is SQIVND (reference sequence). The J segment lost 6 bases and the V segment lost 4 bases, leaving 11 bases of the junction unmatched. CDR3 protein: CASSTGLAVSKKTQYF. The CDR3 region has the DNA TGTGCCAGTAGTACCGGACTAGCGGTCTCAAAGAAGACCCAGTACTTC.

The chain joins TRBV7-8 to TRBJ2-3; tentative D call: TRBD2 (6 bases). The CDR3 totals 15 residues. Germline V gives CDR1 SGHVS, CDR2 FQNEAQ. Trimming took off 1 base at V and 1 base at J, with 9 bases between the two ends. CDR3 sequence reads: CASSLGPGGTDTQYF. CDR3 coding DNA: TGTGCCAGCAGCTTAGGACCGGGGGGCACAGATACGCAGTATTTT.

This chain joins TRBV7-9 and TRBJ1-1; a possible D gene is TRBD1 (5 bases). The germline gives CDR1 SEHNR, CDR2 FQNEAQ (reference sequence). Trimming took off 8 bases at V and 10 bases at J, with 20 bases between the two ends. This CDR3 contains 13 residues. CDR3 nucleotide sequence: TGTGCCAGCCAGGGAGGGGCGCAACCGGGAGCTTTCTTT. As protein: CASQGGAQPGAFF.

This clone was seen a handful of times. This chain uses TRBV7-2 with TRBJ2-5; 7 positions agree with TRBD1. Germline V gives CDR1 SGHTA, CDR2 FQGNSA. This CDR3 has 15 residues. V lost 2 bases, J lost 5 bases, and 8 bases stayed unmatched. The CDR3 sequence is CASSLLTGAQETQYF. CDR3 DNA: TGTGCCAGCAGCTTACTCACAGGGGCGCAGGAGACCCAGTACTTC.

CDR3 protein: CASSPTGTPQHF. CDR3 in DNA: TGTGCCAGTAGCCCCACAGGGACGCCCCAGCATTTT. The rearrangement uses TRBV19 and TRBJ1-5, with a weak D call TRBD1 (6 bases). Germline CDR1 LNHDA, CDR2 SQIVND (reference sequence). Trimming took off 6 bases at V and 9 bases at J, with 12 bases between the two ends. This CDR3 comprises 12 residues.

V is TRBV6-1 and J is TRBJ2-3, with D perhaps matching TRBD1 (6 bases). The germline CDR1 and CDR2 sequences are MNHNS and SASEGT. CDR3 length: 14 residues. The ends were cut back, 6 bases at V and 2 bases at J, with 12 bases in the middle. The CDR3 protein is CASRLTGDTDTQYF. In nucleotides, the CDR3 is TGTGCCAGCAGATTGACAGGAGACACAGATACGCAGTATTTT.

In this sample, this clone turned up once. The V gene is TRBV10-2, the J gene TRBJ2-1; D might be TRBD1 (6 bases). Trimming stripped 3 bases from V and 2 bases from J, with 11 bases between. Germline CDR1 reads WSHSY; CDR2 reads SAAADI. CDR3 size: 15 residues. CDR3 amino acids: CASSEGQTAYNEQFF. The CDR3 nucleotides read TGCGCCAGCAGTGAAGGACAGACTGCCTACAATGAGCAGTTCTTC.

This clone was recorded a few times. This chain connects TRBV7-9 to TRBJ1-2; 10 bases map to TRBD1. Germline assignment: CDR1 SEHNR and CDR2 FQNEAQ (reference sequence). V trimming: 6 bases; J trimming: 6 bases; junction bases outside the gene matches: 4. The CDR3 sequence is 13 residues long. In nucleotides, the CDR3 is TGTGCCAGCAGGCCCGGGACAGGGGATGGCTACACCTTC. The encoded protein is CASRPGTGDGYTF.

This chain connects TRBV7-9 to TRBJ1-2, with TRBD1 matching 10 bases. The CDR3 loop spans 16 amino acids. V dropped 4 bases and J dropped 6; count of bases not matched to a gene: 11. In germline, CDR1 is SEHNR, CDR2 FQNEAQ (reference sequence). The CDR3 loop is CASSSISTGGVDGYTF. The CDR3, as DNA: TGTGCCAGCAGCTCTATATCGACAGGGGGCGTCGATGGCTACACCTTC.

DNA of the CDR3: TGTGCCAGCCGCTCCGGGACAGGGGATGGCACAGATACGCAGTATTTT. The encoded protein is CASRSGTGDGTDTQYF. The chain uses TRBV6-4 and TRBJ2-3; 10 bases agree with TRBD1. This CDR3 is 16 amino acids long. CDR1 is MRHNA and CDR2 is SNTAGT in the germline V gene. Trimming at V came to 8 bases and at J to 1 base, leaving 9 bases not matched to a gene.

This clone showed up just once. The chain couples TRBV9 to TRBJ2-7, with 7 bases matching TRBD1. The CDR3 length is 14 residues. V was clipped by 4 bases and J by 2 bases; unmatched bases: 6. Germline CDR1 is SGDLS and CDR2 is YYNGEE. CDR3 nucleotide sequence: TGTGCCAGCAGCCCCCACAGGGGTACCTACGAGCAGTACTTC. It encodes CASSPHRGTYEQYF.

The chain joins TRBV9 to TRBJ1-1; D gene ambiguous. Trimming took off 4 bases at V and 11 bases at J, with 18 bases between the two ends. CDR3 size: 13 residues. The germline CDR1 and CDR2 sequences are SGDLS and YYNGEE. DNA for the CDR3: TGTGCCAGCAGCCCCCCCGATGAGGGTGGGGCTTTCTTT. This sequence encodes CASSPPDEGGAFF.

This sequence joins TRBV19 and TRBJ1-6; no clear D. Germline V gives CDR1 LNHDA, CDR2 SQIVND (reference sequence). The CDR3 has 12 amino acids. Trimming cost V 3 bases and J 11 bases, with 8 bases left between them. CDR3 loop: CASSMTGTPLHF. The CDR3 nucleotides read TGTGCCAGTAGTATGACCGGGACACCCCTCCACTTT.

The sample holds one count of this clone. V gene TRBV4-1 combines with J gene TRBJ2-2, with 10 bases matching TRBD2. V lost 3 bases to trimming and J lost 2 bases; unmatched junction nucleotides: 3. The CDR3 is 16 amino acids. The germline V gene encodes CDR1 MGHRA and CDR2 YSYEKL. The CDR3 DNA sequence: TGCGCCAGCAGCCAGTGGACTAGCGGTAACACCGGGGAGCTGTTTTTT. Protein sequence: CASSQWTSGNTGELFF.

This clone was counted once. This chain uses TRBV29-1 with TRBJ1-2; weak D call: TRBD1 (6 bases). The CDR3 runs to 14 residues. Trimming shortened V by 6 bases and J by 0 bases, and 14 bases separated the two germline ends. CDR1 is SQVTM, CDR2 ANQGSEA, per germline. The CDR3: CSVFLGTSNYGYTF. As DNA, the CDR3 is TGCAGCGTCTTTTTAGGGACATCTAACTATGGCTACACCTTC.

The rearrangement links TRBV4-3 to TRBJ1-1; D remains ambiguous. Germline lookup yields CDR1 LGHNA and CDR2 YSLEER. Deletions cut 0 bases from V and 5 bases from J, with 13 bases between. The CDR3 sequence is 15 residues long. The CDR3 spells CASSQDRRGGTEAFF. As DNA, the CDR3 is TGCGCCAGCAGCCAAGATCGACGGGGAGGAACTGAAGCTTTCTTT.

This chain joins TRBV10-1 and TRBJ2-7; a weak D match, TRBD1 (5 bases). CDR1 and CDR2 from the germline V gene are WNHNN and SYGVQD (reference sequence). This CDR3 is 16 amino acids long. V was pared by 0 bases and J by 0 bases, with 12 bases between. The CDR3 nucleotides are TGCGCCAGCAGTGAGTCGACTGAGGACAACTCCTACGAGCAGTACTTC. Translated: CASSESTEDNSYEQYF.

The V call is TRBV5-1, the J call TRBJ2-1; a possible D gene is TRBD2 (5 bases). This CDR3 region has 16 residues. Looked up from germline, CDR1 is SGHRS and CDR2 is YFSETQ. V lost 0 bases and J lost 5, with 15 bases in between. The DNA for the CDR3 is TGCGCCAGCAGCTTGGGGGTCGGGGAACGGGACAATGAGCAGTTCTTC. This sequence encodes CASSLGVGERDNEQFF.

The chain has TRBV7-8 and TRBJ2-2; 9 bases match TRBD2. CDR3 size: 15 residues. The germline V gene encodes CDR1 SGHVS and CDR2 FQNEAQ. Germline trimming cut 2 bases from V and 6 bases from J; bases unmatched to any gene: 4. The chain's CDR3 is CASSLRRGGSGELFF. The CDR3 nucleotides read TGTGCCAGCAGCTTACGGCGGGGGGGCTCCGGGGAGCTGTTTTTT.

This chain uses TRBV18 with TRBJ1-6; TRBD1 is a possible D gene (6 bases). Trimming cost V 2 bases and J 10 bases, with 18 bases left between them. This CDR3 is 16 amino acids long. CDR1 and CDR2 (germline): KGHSH, LQKENI. The chain's CDR3 is CASSPEEQGLGSPLHF. CDR3 sequence (DNA): TGTGCCAGCTCACCAGAGGAACAGGGTTTAGGGTCACCCCTCCACTTT.